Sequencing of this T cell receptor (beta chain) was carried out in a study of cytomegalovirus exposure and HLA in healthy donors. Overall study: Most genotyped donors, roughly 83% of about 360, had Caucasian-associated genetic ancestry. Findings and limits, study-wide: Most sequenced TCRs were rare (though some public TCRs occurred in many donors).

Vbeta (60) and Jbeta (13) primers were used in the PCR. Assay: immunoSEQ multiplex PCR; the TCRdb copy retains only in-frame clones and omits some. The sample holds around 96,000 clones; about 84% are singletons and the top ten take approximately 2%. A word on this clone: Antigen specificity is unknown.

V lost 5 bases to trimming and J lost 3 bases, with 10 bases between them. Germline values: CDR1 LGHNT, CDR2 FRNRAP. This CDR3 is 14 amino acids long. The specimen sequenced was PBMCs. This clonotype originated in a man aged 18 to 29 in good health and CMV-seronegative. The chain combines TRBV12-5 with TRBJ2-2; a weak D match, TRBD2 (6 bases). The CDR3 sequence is CASGGGTHTGELFF. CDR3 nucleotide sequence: TGTGCTAGTGGTGGGGGGACTCACACCGGGGAGCTGTTTTTT.